Listed below are T cell receptor beta chains from one sample, sequenced in a study of blood T cell repertoires in COVID-19. Profiling relied on immunoSEQ multiplex PCR, and the TCRdb table lists in-frame clones only, not all of them. The data contain 96,000 or so clones, 90% of them seen just once; the ten biggest clones take up 1.5% to 2%. Sequencing was performed on peripheral blood. The receptor set was obtained from a man aged 60-69 years with acute or convalescent COVID-19. Both conserved end residues are part of each CDR3. A D gene is named only where the DNA matches it firmly. Part of the rows lack a size; the others show once, few, many or a class for expanded clones.

TRBV6-2/TRBV6-3	TRBD1	NA	TRBJ2-5	TGTGCCAGCAGTTCTATCCGGGACAGGACCCAAGAGACCCAGTACTTC	CASSSIRDRTQETQYF
TRBV7-2	TRBD2	NA	TRBJ2-1	TGTGCCAGCGGAGGACTAGCGGGAGACGCCAATGAGCAGTTCTTC	CASGGLAGDANEQFF
TRBV11-2	NA	NA	TRBJ1-6	TGTGCCAGCTCCGTATATAATTCACCCCTCCACTTT	CASSVYNSPLHF
TRBV28	TRBD2	NA	TRBJ2-1	TGTGCCAGCAGTTTATCGGGACTAGCGGGGCCTGAGCAGTTCTTC	CASSLSGLAGPEQFF
TRBV6-5	TRBD1	NA	TRBJ2-7	TGTGCCAGCACCCGGGACAGATCTAACTACGAGCAGTACTTC	CASTRDRSNYEQYF
TRBV9	TRBD2	NA	TRBJ2-5	TGTGCCAGCAGCGTAGGACGGACTAGCGGGAGGGCGGAAGAGACCCAGTACTTC	CASSVGRTSGRAEETQYF
TRBV5-1	TRBD1	NA	TRBJ2-5	TGCGCCAGCCGCAGCGCAGGGGGCCTCCAAGGCACGACCCAGTACTTC	CASRSAGGLQGTTQYF
TRBV15	NA	few	TRBJ1-1	TGTGCCACCAGGGGGGGACTGGGGAACACTGAAGCTTTCTTT	CATRGGLGNTEAFF
TRBV4-2	NA	NA	TRBJ1-2	TGTGCCAGCAGCCAAGAGACAGACCTTTTCTATGGCTACACCTTC	CASSQETDLFYGYTF
TRBV7-2	TRBD2	NA	TRBJ2-3	TGTGCCAGCAGCTTTATCAGCGGGAGGGCCAGAACTAGCACAGATACGCAGTATTTT	CASSFISGRARTSTDTQYF
TRBV18	NA	NA	TRBJ1-1	TGTGCCAGCTCACGCTCGGAGATGAACACTGAAGCTTTCTTT	CASSRSEMNTEAFF
TRBV7-7	TRBD2	NA	TRBJ2-3	TGTGCTAGCAGCCAAAGCGGGACCGGTACGCAGTATTTT	CASSQSGTGTQYF
TRBV7-2	NA	NA	TRBJ2-7	TGTGCCAGCAGCTCCCACGTAGGCCAGGGGTACGAGCAGTACTTC	CASSSHVGQGYEQYF
TRBV11-3	TRBD2	NA	TRBJ2-5	TGTGCCAGCAGCTTCCCGACTAGCACGGAGACCCAGTACTTC	CASSFPTSTETQYF
TRBV6-5	TRBD2	NA	TRBJ2-3	TGTGCCAGCAGTCGCCGGGACTACGACACAGATACGCAGTATTTT	CASSRRDYDTDTQYF
TRBV15	NA	NA	TRBJ1-5	TGTGCCACCAGCAGAGATAAGACTCTTCAGCCCCAGCATTTT	CATSRDKTLQPQHF
TRBV4-1	NA	NA	TRBJ2-1	TGCGCCAGCAGCCAAGATCCGGTAAGCTCCTACAATGAGCAGTTCTTC	CASSQDPVSSYNEQFF
TRBV15	TRBD1	NA	TRBJ2-5	TGTGCCACCAGCAGAGAGACAGGGGGACAAGAGACCCAGTACTTC	CATSRETGGQETQYF
TRBV7-2	NA	NA	TRBJ1-5	TGTGCCAGCAGCCCGGGTTCTAGCAATCAGCCCCAGCATTTT	CASSPGSSNQPQHF
TRBV7-2	TRBD2	once	TRBJ2-1	TGTGCCAGCAGTTCGACTAGCGGGGATTACAATGAGCAGTTCTTC	CASSSTSGDYNEQFF
TRBV7-9	NA	NA	TRBJ1-4	TGTGCCAGCAGCTCCAGAAGGGGCCCCGATGAAAAACTGTTTTTT	CASSSRRGPDEKLFF
TRBV7-9	TRBD2	NA	TRBJ2-7	TGTGCCAGCAGACCGGGACTAGCGGGAAGCGAGCAGTACTTC	CASRPGLAGSEQYF
TRBV7-8	TRBD2	once	TRBJ2-7	TGTGCCAGCAGCCCCACTAGCGGACCCTACGAGCAGTACTTC	CASSPTSGPYEQYF
TRBV7-7	NA	many	TRBJ2-2	TGTGCTAGCAGCTTAGGAACCCCGGGGGTTTACACCGGGGAGCTGTTTTTT	CASSLGTPGVYTGELFF
TRBV6-6	NA	NA	TRBJ2-3	TGTGCCAGCAACCGAGGGGGTACGCAGTATTTT	CASNRGGTQYF
TRBV28	NA	NA	TRBJ1-3	TGTGCCAGCAGCGTTACGAGTAACTCTGGAAACACCATATATTTT	CASSVTSNSGNTIYF
TRBV5-1	NA	NA	TRBJ1-4	TGCGCCAGAGTGACAGTGCCGTTGAGAAAACTGTTTTTT	CARVTVPLRKLFF
TRBV4-3	TRBD2	NA	TRBJ2-1	TGCGCCAGCAGCCAAGACACAGCGGGAGGTCGCAATGAGCAGTTCTTC	CASSQDTAGGRNEQFF
TRBV9	NA	NA	TRBJ1-4	TGTGCCAGCAGTCCCGGGGGTGCAACTAATGAAAAACTGTTTTTT	CASSPGGATNEKLFF
TRBV6-5	TRBD2	NA	TRBJ2-2	TGTGCCAGCAGTTACGGGAGGGGCACCGGGGAGCTGTTTTTT	CASSYGRGTGELFF
TRBV30	NA	NA	TRBJ1-1	TGTGCCTGGAGTGTAGGGAGGACGAGTGGTGGGGCTTTCTTT	CAWSVGRTSGGAFF
TRBV29-1	NA	NA	TRBJ2-3	TGCAGCGTTGAAGGGCAGTACACAGATACGCAGTATTTT	CSVEGQYTDTQYF
TRBV4-3	NA	once	TRBJ1-5	TGCGCCAGCAGCCAAGATGCAGGATGGGATCAGCCCCAGCATTTT	CASSQDAGWDQPQHF
TRBV18	TRBD1	NA	TRBJ1-3	TGTGCCAGCTCACCACTCGGGACAGGGGGCTTTGACTCTGGAAACACCATATATTTT	CASSPLGTGGFDSGNTIYF
TRBV6-6	NA	NA	TRBJ2-7	TGTGCCAGCAGTTACAGCCACTACGAGCAGTACTTC	CASSYSHYEQYF
TRBV7-9	NA	NA	TRBJ2-1	TGTGCCAGCAGCTTAGAGGCTGGGGCGCGGCAGTTCTTC	CASSLEAGARQFF
TRBV4-3	NA	NA	TRBJ2-1	TGCGCCAGCAGCCAAAAGGAGCTCTCCTACAATGAGCAGTTCTTC	CASSQKELSYNEQFF
TRBV14	NA	NA	TRBJ2-6	TGTGCCAGCAGCGGGAGGTCGGGCTCCCCCTACTCTGGGGCCAACGTCCTGACTTTC	CASSGRSGSPYSGANVLTF
TRBV7-2	NA	NA	TRBJ1-2	TGTGCCAGCAGCTTAGCAGGGGTCTATGGCTACACCTTC	CASSLAGVYGYTF
TRBV6-2/TRBV6-3	NA	once	TRBJ2-3	TGTGCCAGCAGTTACGGGCAGGGGTACACAGATACGCAGTATTTT	CASSYGQGYTDTQYF
TRBV5-5	TRBD1	once	TRBJ2-3	TGTGCCAGCAGCCAGGACAGGGCAGATACGCAGTATTTT	CASSQDRADTQYF
TRBV9	NA	NA	TRBJ2-7	TGTGCCAGCAGCGGAGGCGGGACCTCCTCCTACGAGCAGTACTTC	CASSGGGTSSYEQYF
TRBV2	NA	NA	TRBJ2-1	TGTGCCAGCATGAGGGACTCCTACAATGAGCAGTTCTTC	CASMRDSYNEQFF
TRBV19	NA	NA	TRBJ1-2	TGTGCCAGTTTGGGGGGGACCTATGGCTACACCTTC	CASLGGTYGYTF
TRBV4-3	TRBD2	few	TRBJ2-3	TGCGCCAGCAGCCACTCAGCGGGGTACACAGATACGCAGTATTTT	CASSHSAGYTDTQYF
TRBV19	TRBD1	NA	TRBJ1-5	TGTGCCAGTAGTATACCGCGACAGGGGCATCAGCCCCAGCATTTT	CASSIPRQGHQPQHF
TRBV18	NA	NA	TRBJ1-2	TGTGCCAGCTCACCATCAGGGACTAACTATGGCTACACCTTC	CASSPSGTNYGYTF